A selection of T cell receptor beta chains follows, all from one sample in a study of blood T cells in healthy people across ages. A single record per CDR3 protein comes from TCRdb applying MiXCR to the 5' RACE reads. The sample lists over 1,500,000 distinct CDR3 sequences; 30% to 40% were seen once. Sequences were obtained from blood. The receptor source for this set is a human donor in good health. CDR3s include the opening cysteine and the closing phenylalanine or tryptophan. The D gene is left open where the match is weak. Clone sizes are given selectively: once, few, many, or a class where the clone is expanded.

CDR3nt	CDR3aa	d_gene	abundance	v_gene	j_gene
TGTGCCAGCAGCCCGGACAGGGTATTGTACAATGAGCAGTTCTTC	CASSPDRVLYNEQFF	TRBD1	-	TRBV7-9	TRBJ2-1
TGTGCCAGCAGCACGGCCTGGGGACTCAACTATGGCTACACCTTC	CASSTAWGLNYGYTF	-	-	TRBV6-2/TRBV6-3	TRBJ1-2
TGCGCCAGCAGCTGGGTCCGGGCCCTTCACAATGAGCAGTTCTTC	CASSWVRALHNEQFF	-	few	TRBV5-1	TRBJ2-1
TGTGCCAGCAGCCCTAGTAGCGGGCCCTCCTACGAGCAGTACTTC	CASSPSSGPSYEQYF	TRBD2	-	TRBV4-2	TRBJ2-7
TGTGCCAGCAGCCTAGCACCAATAGGCTATGGCTACACCTTC	CASSLAPIGYGYTF	-	-	TRBV6-5	TRBJ1-2
TGTGCCAGCGGTTTTCAGGGGGAGGGACACAATGAGCAGTTCTTC	CASGFQGEGHNEQFF	-	-	TRBV6-2/TRBV6-3	TRBJ2-1
TGCAGTGCCGTGGCGGGGGGTTCGGGTGGCTACACCTTC	CSAVAGGSGGYTF	-	-	TRBV20-1	TRBJ1-2
TGCGCCAGCAGACTGGGGCAGCAAACTAACTATGGCTACACCTTC	CASRLGQQTNYGYTF	-	-	TRBV5-1	TRBJ1-2
TGTGCCACCCTGAGATACAATGAGCAGTTCTTC	CATLRYNEQFF	-	-	TRBV6-5	TRBJ2-1
TGTGCCAGCAGTTCGCCCGGGACAGACTACGAGCAGTACTTC	CASSSPGTDYEQYF	TRBD1	few	TRBV2	TRBJ2-7
TGTGCCAGCACCGCGACAGGGAGGGAGACTGAGGCTTTCTTT	CASTATGRETEAFF	TRBD1	-	TRBV12-3/TRBV12-4	TRBJ1-1
TGCGCCAGCAGCCTAAGGGGGAACCGTGGTGCGGGATCACCCCTCCACTTT	CASSLRGNRGAGSPLHF	-	-	TRBV4-1	TRBJ1-6
TGTGCCATCAGTGAGAGGGGACAGGGGGGCAATGAGCAGTTCTTC	CAISERGQGGNEQFF	TRBD1	few	TRBV10-3	TRBJ2-1
TGTGCCAGCAGCCAGCCCGGGGTTAGGGAGACCCAGTACTTC	CASSQPGVRETQYF	-	few	TRBV4-2	TRBJ2-5
TGTGCCAGCAGCGCGGAAGGGGCACCCTACAATGAGCAGTTCTTC	CASSAEGAPYNEQFF	-	few	TRBV9	TRBJ2-1
TGCGCCAGCAGATCCGGGACAGGTTTTAATCAGCCCCAGCATTTT	CASRSGTGFNQPQHF	TRBD1	-	TRBV5-1	TRBJ1-5
TGCAGTGCTAGAGCGCCAGGATATAGCAATCAGCCCCAGCATTTT	CSARAPGYSNQPQHF	-	-	TRBV20-1	TRBJ1-5
TGTGCCAGCGGAGACCCTCGGACAGCCTTTACAATGAACACTGAAGCTTTCTTT	CASGDPRTAFTMNTEAFF	-	-	TRBV28	TRBJ1-1
TGTGCCAGCAGCCAAGATAATGGGGGAAGGGATGGCTACACCTTC	CASSQDNGGRDGYTF	-	-	TRBV3-1	TRBJ1-2
TGTGCCAGCAGCTCCGGGCCCCGTGGGGAAAAACTGTTTTTT	CASSSGPRGEKLFF	-	-	TRBV9	TRBJ1-4
TGTGCCAGCAGCTTAACGTTATGGCGGGGCACAGATACGCAGTATTTT	CASSLTLWRGTDTQYF	-	-	TRBV7-3	TRBJ2-3
TGCGTCAGCAGCTTCTTACAGCCGGGTACTGAAGCTTTCTTT	CVSSFLQPGTEAFF	-	-	TRBV5-1	TRBJ1-1
TGTGCCAGCAGTTTCTCAACCGGGATCTCCTACGAGCAGTACTTC	CASSFSTGISYEQYF	-	few	TRBV28	TRBJ2-7
TGTGCCAGCACCCGACAGGGGATGAACACTGAAGCTTTCTTT	CASTRQGMNTEAFF	TRBD1	-	TRBV5-6	TRBJ1-1
TGTGCCAGCATGGCAGGGTTTGGCAATGAGCAGTACTTC	CASMAGFGNEQYF	-	-	TRBV6-2/TRBV6-3	TRBJ2-7
TGTGCCAGCAGCCCAATACCAAACACCATATATTTT	CASSPIPNTIYF	-	once	TRBV7-8	TRBJ1-3
TGTGCCAGCAGCTCAGGGTTGCAGCAGTACTTC	CASSSGLQQYF	-	many	TRBV7-9	TRBJ2-5
TGTGCCAGCAGGGACAGCGGGGGGTTCAATCAGCCCCAGCATTTT	CASRDSGGFNQPQHF	-	-	TRBV6-1	TRBJ1-5
TGTGCCAGCAGGGAGGGGCTTGACTACGAGCAGTACTTC	CASREGLDYEQYF	-	once	TRBV6-1	TRBJ2-7
TGCAGCGTTGACAGTCAGGGAATTAGGGGACAAGAGACCCAGTACTTC	CSVDSQGIRGQETQYF	-	-	TRBV29-1	TRBJ2-5
TGCGCCAGCAGCCAAGAGGACAGGTCGTTCACTGAAGCTTTCTTT	CASSQEDRSFTEAFF	TRBD1	-	TRBV4-1	TRBJ1-1
TGTGCCAGCAGTGAATGGTGGGGGCAAGAGACCCAGTACTTC	CASSEWWGQETQYF	-	-	TRBV25-1	TRBJ2-5
TGTGCCAGCAGTTACTCCAGCGGGGGGGCTTTGGGTTACGAGCAGTACTTC	CASSYSSGGALGYEQYF	TRBD2	few	TRBV6-5	TRBJ2-7
TGCGCCAGCAGCCTTCAGGGGGTGTCTGAAGCTTTCTTT	CASSLQGVSEAFF	TRBD1	-	TRBV5-1	TRBJ1-1
TGCGCCAGCAGCCAACCGACAGGGGTTCGAGGCTACACCTTC	CASSQPTGVRGYTF	TRBD1	-	TRBV4-1	TRBJ1-2
TGCAGCGTTGACAGGGCAGTTCGAAGGGAGACCCAGTACTTC	CSVDRAVRRETQYF	-	-	TRBV29-1	TRBJ2-5
TGTGCCAGCAGTAACCCTTTGGGTACTGGCTACACCTTC	CASSNPLGTGYTF	-	few	TRBV3-1	TRBJ1-2
TGTGCCAGCAGCCGAGCGGCGGGGACGCAGTATTTT	CASSRAAGTQYF	-	few	TRBV7-2	TRBJ2-3
TGTGCCAGCAGCTTAGCCCCCAGCGGGGGCATGTACAATGAGCAGTACTTC	CASSLAPSGGMYNEQYF	TRBD2	-	TRBV7-9	TRBJ2-4
TGCAGCGTTGAAGGTAGGTTTCCTGTGACGGATAGCAATCAGCCCCAGCATTTT	CSVEGRFPVTDSNQPQHF	-	few	TRBV29-1	TRBJ1-5
TGTGCCAGCAGCTTAGTAGGGACAGGGCGCGGGACCCAGTACTTC	CASSLVGTGRGTQYF	TRBD1	few	TRBV7-2	TRBJ2-5
TGTGCCACCAGTGATTTGGATCAGAGTGAGCAGTTCTTC	CATSDLDQSEQFF	-	-	TRBV24-1	TRBJ2-1
TGTGCTAGTGGTTTTCCCTCACGGGAAAAGATCTACGAGCAGTACTTC	CASGFPSREKIYEQYF	-	few	TRBV12-5	TRBJ2-7
TGCAGTGCTAATCCAGGGAACTATGGCTACACCTTC	CSANPGNYGYTF	-	few	TRBV20-1	TRBJ1-2
TGCAGTGCTAGGAGGACAGGGAGTTTTTCGAACACTGAAGCTTTCTTT	CSARRTGSFSNTEAFF	TRBD1	-	TRBV20-1	TRBJ1-1
TGCAGTGCTCTCTGGACTAGCGGGGAAGAGACCCAGTACTTC	CSALWTSGEETQYF	TRBD2	-	TRBV20-1	TRBJ2-5
TGCAGCGTACTACCTAGCGGGTCTCTCGGAGAGACCCAGTACTTC	CSVLPSGSLGETQYF	TRBD2	few	TRBV29-1	TRBJ2-5